Sequencing of this T cell receptor (beta chain) was carried out in a study of CD8 T cells in Susac syndrome (dated by TCRdb to about 2019). For context, the study as a whole: The study used repertoire sequencing to test whether antigen drove CD8+ T cell activation and differentiation in Susac syndrome. Clonality of the CD8+ T cell repertoire was compared between around eleven healthy donors, about 14 Susac syndrome patients and roughly 15 multiple sclerosis patients. Broader findings and caveats from the paper: The study acknowledged that relatively few individuals were included in the TCR sequencing and HLA analysis.

To note about this clonotype: Its antigen is still unknown. Within one base of it there is no much larger clone, and no base qualities were kept.

RNA was extracted using the RNeasy kit, and about 0.45 to 1 ug of the RNA was reverse transcribed with random hexamers. TCR beta CDR3 regions were amplified with the immunoSEQ multiplex PCR assay covering 54 Vbeta and 13 Jbeta segments. PCR amplification bias was corrected using a synthetic template baseline for primer optimization and computational correction. The study's processing was this. Reads were assigned to V, D and J genes according to IMGT and analyzed in immunoSEQ Analyzer, with only productive sequences retained. Clonality was computed as one minus Shannon entropy normalized by log2 of the number of productive unique sequences. Public and private clones were assessed among the 100 most prevalent clones of each patient and control. Clones were defined as Susac-specific when absent from the healthy and MS cohorts, from 1,000 to 1,100 published viral clones and from other ImmuneACCESS disease sequences. The public sequencing data were trimmed at Q25 with fastp and processed into clonotypes with MiXCR by TCRdb, which kept only in-frame beta chains. CDR3 protein sequences are deduplicated, and each keeps its most common genes and DNA. Here the V and J calls rest on TCRdb's processing, not on the authors' analysis. This sample lists about 280,000 distinct CDR3 sequences; about 85% were detected once. Approximately 0.11% of the sample is taken by the ten largest.

CDR1 is given as ENHRY and CDR2 as SYGVKD, both from the germline V gene. The V and J ends are trimmed by 6 bases and 4 bases, leaving 15 bases between them. Taken from cysteine to phenylalanine, the CDR3 has 14 residues. This entry keeps only the CDR3 DNA: 42 bases, framed from base 1. High-throughput TCR beta sequencing profiled peripheral blood CD8+ and CD4+ T cells from healthy donors, Susac syndrome patients and multiple sclerosis patients. The multiple sclerosis controls were treatment-naive patients who had stable or active relapsing-remitting disease and met the revised McDonald criteria. Bulk CD8+ and CD4+ T cells were purified by magnetic negative isolation, while CD8+ TEMRA cells were enriched using FACS. Blood was drawn into EDTA tubes, processed within 24 hours, and PBMCs were isolated by density gradient centrifugation. PBMCs intended for TCR sequencing were cryopreserved in liquid nitrogen and thawed later in a water bath at 37 degrees C. A purity of at least 90% was achieved for sorted or isolated CD4+, CD8+ and CD8+ TEMRA cells.

The sequenced material came from CD8+ T cells from PBMCs. Recombination joined TRBV10-3 with TRBJ1-2, with the D gene call left open. This TCR came from a human donor with multiple sclerosis. CDR3 protein: CAIRQTGDIYGYTF. Read as DNA, the sequence is TGTGCCATCAGGCAAACCGGGGATATCTATGGCTACACCTTC.